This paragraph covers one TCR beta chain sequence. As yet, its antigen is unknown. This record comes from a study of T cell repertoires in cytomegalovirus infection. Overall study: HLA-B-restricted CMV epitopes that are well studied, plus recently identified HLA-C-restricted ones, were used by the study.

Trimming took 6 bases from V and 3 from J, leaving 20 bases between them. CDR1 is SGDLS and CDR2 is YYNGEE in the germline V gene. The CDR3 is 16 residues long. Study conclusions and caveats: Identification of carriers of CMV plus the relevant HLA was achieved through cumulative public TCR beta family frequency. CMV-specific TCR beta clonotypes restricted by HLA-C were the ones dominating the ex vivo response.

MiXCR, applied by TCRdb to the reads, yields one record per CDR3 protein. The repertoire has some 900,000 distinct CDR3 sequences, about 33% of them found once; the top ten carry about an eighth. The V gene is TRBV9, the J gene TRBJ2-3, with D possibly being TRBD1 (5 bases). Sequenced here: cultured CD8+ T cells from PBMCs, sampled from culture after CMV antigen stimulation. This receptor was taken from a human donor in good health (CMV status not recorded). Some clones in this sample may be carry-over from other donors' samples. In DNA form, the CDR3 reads TGTGCCAGCACCGTGACCAGTAGGGGTGGTACAGATACGCAGTATTTT. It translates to CASTVTSRGGTDTQYF.